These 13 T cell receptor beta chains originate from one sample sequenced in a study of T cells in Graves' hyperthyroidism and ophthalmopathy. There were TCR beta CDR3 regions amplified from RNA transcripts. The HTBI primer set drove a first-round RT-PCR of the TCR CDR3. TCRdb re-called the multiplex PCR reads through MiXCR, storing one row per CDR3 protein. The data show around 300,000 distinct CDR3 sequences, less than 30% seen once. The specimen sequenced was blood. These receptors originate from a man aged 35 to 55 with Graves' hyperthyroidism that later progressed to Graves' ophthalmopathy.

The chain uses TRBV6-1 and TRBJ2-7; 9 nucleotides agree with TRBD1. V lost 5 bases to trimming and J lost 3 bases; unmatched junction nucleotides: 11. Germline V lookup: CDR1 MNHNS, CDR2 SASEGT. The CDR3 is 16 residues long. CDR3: CASSQTTGQGLYEQYF. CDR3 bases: TGTGCCAGCAGTCAGACCACGGGACAGGGCCTCTACGAGCAGTACTTC.

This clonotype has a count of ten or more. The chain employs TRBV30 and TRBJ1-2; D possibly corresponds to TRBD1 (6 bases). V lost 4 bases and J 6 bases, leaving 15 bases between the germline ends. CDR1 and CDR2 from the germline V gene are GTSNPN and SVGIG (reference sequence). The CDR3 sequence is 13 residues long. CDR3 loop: CAWTGGGWNGYTF. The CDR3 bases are TGTGCCTGGACGGGGGGCGGGTGGAATGGCTACACCTTC. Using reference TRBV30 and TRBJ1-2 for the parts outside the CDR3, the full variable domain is SQTIHQWPATLVQPVGSPLSLECTVEGTSNPNLYWYRQAAGRGLQLLFYSVGIGQISSEVPQNLSASRPQDRQFILSSKKLLLSDSGFYLCAWTGGGWNGYTFGSGTRLTVV.

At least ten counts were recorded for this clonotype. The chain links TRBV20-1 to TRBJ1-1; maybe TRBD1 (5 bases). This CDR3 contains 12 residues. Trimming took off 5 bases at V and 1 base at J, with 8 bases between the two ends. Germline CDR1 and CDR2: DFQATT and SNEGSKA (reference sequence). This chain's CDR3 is CSAPDRNTEAFF. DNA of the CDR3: TGCAGTGCTCCTGACAGGAACACTGAAGCTTTCTTT.

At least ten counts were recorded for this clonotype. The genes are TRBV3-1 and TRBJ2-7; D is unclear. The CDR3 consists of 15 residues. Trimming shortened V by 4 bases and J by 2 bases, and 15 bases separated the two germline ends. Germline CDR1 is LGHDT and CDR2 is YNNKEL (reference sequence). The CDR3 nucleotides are TGTGCCAGCAGCCCCTACTACGGCGGTGCCTACGAGCAGTACTTC. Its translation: CASSPYYGGAYEQYF.

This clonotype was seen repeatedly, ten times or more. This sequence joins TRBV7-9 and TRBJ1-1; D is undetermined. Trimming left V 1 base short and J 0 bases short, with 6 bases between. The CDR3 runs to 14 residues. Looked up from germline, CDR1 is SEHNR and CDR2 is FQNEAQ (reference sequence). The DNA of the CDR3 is TGTGCCAGCAGCTTAGAGACCTTGAACACTGAAGCTTTCTTT. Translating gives CASSLETLNTEAFF.

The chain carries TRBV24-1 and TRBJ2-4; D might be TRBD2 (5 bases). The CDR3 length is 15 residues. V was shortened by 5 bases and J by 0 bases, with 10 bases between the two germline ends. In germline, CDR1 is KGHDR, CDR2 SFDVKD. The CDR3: CATSVREGAKNIQYF. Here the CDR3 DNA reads TGTGCCACCAGTGTCAGAGAGGGAGCCAAAAACATTCAGTACTTC.

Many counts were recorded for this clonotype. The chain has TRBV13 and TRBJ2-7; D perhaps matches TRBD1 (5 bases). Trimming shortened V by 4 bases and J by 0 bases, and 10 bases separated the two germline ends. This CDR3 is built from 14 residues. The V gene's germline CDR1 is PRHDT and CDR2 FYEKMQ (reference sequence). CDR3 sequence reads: CASSSTVHSYEQYF. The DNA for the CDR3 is TGTGCCAGCAGCTCGACAGTACACTCCTACGAGCAGTACTTC.

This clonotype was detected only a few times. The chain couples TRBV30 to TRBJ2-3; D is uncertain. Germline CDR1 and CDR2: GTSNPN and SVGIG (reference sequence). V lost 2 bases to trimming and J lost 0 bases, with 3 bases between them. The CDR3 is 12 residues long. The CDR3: CAWSQSTDTQYF. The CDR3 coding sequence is TGTGCCTGGAGTCAGAGCACAGATACGCAGTATTTT.

The CDR3 DNA sequence: TGCAGTGCTGTAAGCGGGGGATCTTTATACGAGCAGTACTTC. Protein product: CSAVSGGSLYEQYF. V is TRBV20-1 and J is TRBJ2-7; 8 nucleotides match TRBD2. V gave up 5 bases and J gave up 4 bases; unmatched junction bases: 10. This CDR3 has 14 amino acids. The germline gives CDR1 DFQATT, CDR2 SNEGSKA (reference sequence).

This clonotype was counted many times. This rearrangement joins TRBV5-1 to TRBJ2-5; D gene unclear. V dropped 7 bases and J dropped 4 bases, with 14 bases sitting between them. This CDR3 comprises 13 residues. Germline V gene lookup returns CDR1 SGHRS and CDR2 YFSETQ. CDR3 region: CASGGWAGETQYF. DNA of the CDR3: TGCGCCAGCGGTGGCTGGGCAGGAGAGACCCAGTACTTC.

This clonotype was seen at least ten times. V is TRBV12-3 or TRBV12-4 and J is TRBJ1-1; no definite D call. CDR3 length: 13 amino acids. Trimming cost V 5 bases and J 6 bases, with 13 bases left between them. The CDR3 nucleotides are TGTGCCAGCAGTCTGACTAGGCCACCTGAAGCTTTCTTT. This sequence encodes CASSLTRPPEAFF.

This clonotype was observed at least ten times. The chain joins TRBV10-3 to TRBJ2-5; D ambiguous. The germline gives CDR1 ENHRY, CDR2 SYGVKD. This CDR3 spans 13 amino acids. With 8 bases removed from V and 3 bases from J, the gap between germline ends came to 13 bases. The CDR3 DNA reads TGTGCCATCGCATCAAACAGTGAAGAGACCCAGTACTTC. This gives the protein CAIASNSEETQYF.

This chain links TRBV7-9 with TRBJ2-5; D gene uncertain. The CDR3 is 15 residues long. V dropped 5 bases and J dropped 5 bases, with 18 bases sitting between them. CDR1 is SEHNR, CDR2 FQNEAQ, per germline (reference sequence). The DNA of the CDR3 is TGTGCCAGCAGCGACCCGACGGGCGGCTACGAGACCCAGTACTTC. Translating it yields CASSDPTGGYETQYF.